This T cell receptor beta chain was captured in a study of multiple sclerosis patients with progressive multifocal leukoencephalopathy (dated by TCRdb to about 2019). Looking at the study overall: Peripheral T and B cells were examined in MS patients who developed PML (4 under natalizumab, 1 after alemtuzumab) and in treated patients who did not develop PML. A couple of patients on natalizumab who later developed PML were tracked over time from before therapy, through 6 and 12 months, up to PML onset. The study aimed to detect JC virus-specific or public T-cell expansions arising at the time of PML onset. The research as a whole found: Because of the small, descriptive cohort, whether findings reflect JC virus infection or general immunocompromise remained unclear. No common TRBV or TRBJ gene usage or preferential TRBV-TRBJ pairings were detected when PML developed. The analysis covered only peripheral blood, although cerebrospinal fluid or brain lymphocytes might be more informative for natalizumab-associated PML. Most PML patients had lower normalized Shannon entropy, suggesting less diverse TRB repertoires, while values in the natalizumab-treated controls sat near 1. Only PML patients had TRB clones above 0.5% frequency, but the clones expanded at PML onset were already present before and during natalizumab therapy.

From cysteine to phenylalanine, the CDR3 is 13 amino acids long. Just CDR3 DNA is preserved here, 39 bases in frame from base 1. The germline V gene provides CDR1 SGHDT and CDR2 YYEEEE. V is clipped by 0 bases and J by 6 bases, and the sequence between their germline boundaries is 9 bases long. Remarks on this clone: Its antigen is still unknown. No base quality information exists; no much larger clone differs at one position.

The immunoSEQ two-step multiplex PCR at survey-level depth was used to amplify TRB CDR3 regions from genomic DNA. Synthetic inline TR CDR3 controls covering all V-J pairings were spiked into each PCR so that template counts could be estimated and amplification bias removed. Reads went through processing to reduce amplification and sequencing bias, and quantification was done against synthetic TR CDR3 analogs. On the authors' methods: Raw data were processed in ImmunoSEQ Analyzer, removing out-of-frame sequences and CDR3s with stop codons, and genes were named by IMGT nomenclature. Normalized Shannon entropy, defined as 1 minus Pielou's evenness, served as the summary measure of repertoire diversity. Only TRB sequences sharing the V gene, the J gene and the CDR3 were counted as identical. Public PML clonotypes were defined as CDR3s shared by two or more PML-onset samples but absent from earlier samples, from controls, and from public databases. Skylign with the observed count method was used to analyze CDR3 amino acid composition at each position. TCRdb mirrors the immuneACCESS table, restricted to in-frame sequences. Some clones are absent from its copies; in checked studies, under half trace to an unresolved V gene, and the reason for the others is unknown. That table supplies the V and J calls and clone size; D and trimming were determined from the DNA. The sample table holds approximately 29,000 clones, of which 85% to 90% were seen once. Together, the top ten hold around an eighth of the sample.

The sample's time point, from its label and the paper: time of PML onset. The treatment or condition label on this specimen signifies: on natalizumab therapy at sampling. Diagnosis of PML was based on clinical and MRI findings and confirmed by finding JC virus DNA in cerebrospinal fluid. In the natalizumab-treated patients, PML was found to develop after between roughly 15 and 56 months of natalizumab therapy. Interferon beta had previously been received by all listed patients, and all PML patients were female. Blood samples for T3 were taken at PML onset. Ficoll-Hypaque density gradient centrifugation was used to isolate peripheral blood mononuclear cells.

Sequenced here: PBMCs, sampled from a patient treated with natalizumab. The rearranged segments are TRBV5-6 and TRBJ1-2, with no D gene named confidently. The receptor was isolated from a young woman with progressive multifocal leukoencephalopathy. The CDR3 protein sequence reads: CASSLGSGHGYTF. In nucleotides, the sequence is TGTGCCAGCAGCTTGGGGTCAGGTCATGGCTACACCTTC.